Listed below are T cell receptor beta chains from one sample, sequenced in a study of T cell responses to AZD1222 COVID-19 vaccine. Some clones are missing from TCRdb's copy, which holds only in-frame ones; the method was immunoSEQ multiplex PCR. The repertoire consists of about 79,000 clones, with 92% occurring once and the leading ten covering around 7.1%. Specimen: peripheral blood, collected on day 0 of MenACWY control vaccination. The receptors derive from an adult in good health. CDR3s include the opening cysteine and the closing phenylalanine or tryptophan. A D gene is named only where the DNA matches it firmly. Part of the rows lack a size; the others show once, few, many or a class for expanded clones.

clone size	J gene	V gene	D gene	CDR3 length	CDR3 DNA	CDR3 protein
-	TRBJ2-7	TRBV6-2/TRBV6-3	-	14	TGTGCCAGCAGCTTAGCGGCGAGCTCCTACGAGCAGTACTTC	CASSLAASSYEQYF
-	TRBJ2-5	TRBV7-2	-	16	TGTGCCAGCAGCTCGACGCCGGGGACTGTCCAAGAGACCCAGTACTTC	CASSSTPGTVQETQYF
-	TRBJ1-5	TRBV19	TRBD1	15	TGTGCCAGTAGTATTACCGGGACAGGCAATCAGCCCCAGCATTTT	CASSITGTGNQPQHF
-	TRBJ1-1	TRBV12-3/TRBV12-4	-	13	TGTGCCAGCAGCAAACAGGGCGACACTGAAGCTTTCTTT	CASSKQGDTEAFF
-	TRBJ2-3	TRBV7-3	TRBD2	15	TGTGCCAGCAGCCGGAGCGGGGGGGCCGCAGATACGCAGTATTTT	CASSRSGGAADTQYF
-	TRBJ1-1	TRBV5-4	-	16	TGTGCCAGCAGCTTGTCCTCTGGAGGGCAGAACACTGAAGCTTTCTTT	CASSLSSGGQNTEAFF
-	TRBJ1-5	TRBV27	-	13	TGTGCCAGCAGTTTCGAGACCAATCAGCCCCAGCATTTT	CASSFETNQPQHF
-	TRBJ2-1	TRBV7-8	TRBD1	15	TGTGCCAGCAGTTCCTCAGGACAGGGGGCTTATGTGCAGTTCTTC	CASSSSGQGAYVQFF
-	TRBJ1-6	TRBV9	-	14	TGTGCCAGCAGCGGAGACTCCTATAATTCACCCCTCCACTTT	CASSGDSYNSPLHF
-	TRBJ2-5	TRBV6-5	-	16	TGTGCCAGCAGTTACTCCGGGCTAGCTGGGCAAGAGACCCAGTACTTC	CASSYSGLAGQETQYF
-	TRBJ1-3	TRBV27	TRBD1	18	TGTGCCAGCAGACCCTCGTGGGGACAGTCCCTCTCTGGAAACACCATATATTTT	CASRPSWGQSLSGNTIYF
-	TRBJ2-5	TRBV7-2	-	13	TGTGCCAGCAGCTTAGGGAACCAAGAGACCCAGTACTTC	CASSLGNQETQYF
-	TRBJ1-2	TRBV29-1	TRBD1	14	TGCAGCGTTGAAAGGGACAGGGGCGTGGAGGGCTACACCTTC	CSVERDRGVEGYTF
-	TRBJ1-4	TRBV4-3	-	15	TGCGCCAGCAGCGAAGCCGGCGGGGGCTCGAAAAAACTGTTTTTT	CASSEAGGGSKKLFF
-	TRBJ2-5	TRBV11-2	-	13	TGTGCCAGCAGCCCGGACTACCCAGAGACCCAGTACTTC	CASSPDYPETQYF
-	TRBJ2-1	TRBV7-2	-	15	TGTGCCAGCAGCCCGCAGGGGGGGACCAACAATGAGCAGTTCTTC	CASSPQGGTNNEQFF
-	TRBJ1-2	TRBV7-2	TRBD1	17	TGTGCCAGCAGCTTATGGGGACAGGGGATCGGGGTCTATGGCTACACCTTC	CASSLWGQGIGVYGYTF
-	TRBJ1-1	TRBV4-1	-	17	TGCGCCAGCAGCCAAGACAGCCAGGGCCAGGTTGACGCTGAAGCTTTCTTT	CASSQDSQGQVDAEAFF
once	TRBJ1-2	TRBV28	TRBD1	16	TGTGCCAGCACGTGGTCTGGACAGGGTCTAAACTATGGCTACACCTTC	CASTWSGQGLNYGYTF
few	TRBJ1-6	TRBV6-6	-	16	TGTGCCAGCAGTCCGCTCAGCACCCGAGACAGTTTGCCCCTCCACTTT	CASSPLSTRDSLPLHF
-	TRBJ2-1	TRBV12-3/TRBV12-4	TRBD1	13	TGTGCCAGCAGTCCCTACAGGGGCAATGAGCAGTTCTTC	CASSPYRGNEQFF
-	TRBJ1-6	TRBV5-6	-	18	TGTGCCAGCAGCTTGGCGTATACTCTCGGGTCCTATAATTCACCCCTCCACTTT	CASSLAYTLGSYNSPLHF
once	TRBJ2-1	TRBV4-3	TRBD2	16	TGCGCCAGCAGCCAAACCGGGACTAGCGGTTTCGATGAGCAGTTCTTC	CASSQTGTSGFDEQFF
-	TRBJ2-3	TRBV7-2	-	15	TGTGCCAGCCTAAGCAACGGGGGCCGCACAGATACGCAGTATTTT	CASLSNGGRTDTQYF
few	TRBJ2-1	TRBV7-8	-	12	TGTGCCAGCAGCTTAGTAGACAATGAGCAGTTCTTC	CASSLVDNEQFF
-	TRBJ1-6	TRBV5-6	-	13	TGTGCCAGCAGCTTGGGAGTGGGGGACGCCCTCCACTTT	CASSLGVGDALHF
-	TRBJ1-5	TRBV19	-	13	TGTGCCAGTAGTCTGACCTACAATCAGCCCCAGCATTTT	CASSLTYNQPQHF
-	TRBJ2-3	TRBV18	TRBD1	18	TGTGCCAGCTCACCCCTCCCCCCCGGACAGGTGAACACAGATACGCAGTATTTT	CASSPLPPGQVNTDTQYF
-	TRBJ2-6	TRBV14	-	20	TGTGCCAGCAGCCAAGGACCCGGGGGCCAATTTAGCTCTGGGGCCAACGTCCTGACTTTC	CASSQGPGGQFSSGANVLTF
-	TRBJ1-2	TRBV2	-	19	TGTGCCAGCAGTGAAGTCTTCCAAGTGGGACCGAGAGCTAACTATGGCTACACCTTC	CASSEVFQVGPRANYGYTF
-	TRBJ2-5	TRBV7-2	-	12	TGTGCCAGCAGCTTACTGCTAGAGACCCAGTACTTC	CASSLLLETQYF
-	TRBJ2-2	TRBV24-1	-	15	TGTGCCACCAGTGATTCGCACCGAAACACCGGGGAGCTGTTTTTT	CATSDSHRNTGELFF
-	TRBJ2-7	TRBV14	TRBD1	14	TGTGCCAGCAGCCAAGAGACAGGGGTTTACGAGCAGTACTTC	CASSQETGVYEQYF
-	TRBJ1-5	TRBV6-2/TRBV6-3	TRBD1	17	TGTGCCAGCAGCCGATGGACAGGGGAACATAGCAATCAGCCCCAGCATTTT	CASSRWTGEHSNQPQHF
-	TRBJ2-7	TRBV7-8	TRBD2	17	TGTGCCAGCAGCTTAGCGCTGTCTAGCGGGGCCTCCTACGAGCAGTACTTC	CASSLALSSGASYEQYF
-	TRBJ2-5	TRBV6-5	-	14	TGTGCCAGCGCGGTCGTGGGGGGGCTCGAGACCCAGTACTTC	CASAVVGGLETQYF
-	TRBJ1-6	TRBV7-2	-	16	TGTGCCAGCAGCCCCAGGGGTAGAGGAAATAATTCACCCCTCCACTTT	CASSPRGRGNNSPLHF
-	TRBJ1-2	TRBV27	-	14	TGTGCCAGCAGTTTAGTGTCCGGGATTGGTGGCTACACCTTC	CASSLVSGIGGYTF
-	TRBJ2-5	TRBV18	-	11	TGTGCCAGCACATTCCAAGAGACCCAGTACTTC	CASTFQETQYF
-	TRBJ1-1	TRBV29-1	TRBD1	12	TGCAGCGTAGACAGGGTTGAGACTGAAGCTTTCTTT	CSVDRVETEAFF
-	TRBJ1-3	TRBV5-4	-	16	TGTGCCAGCAGCTTCGAGTCTCTCCACGGACAAAACACCATATATTTT	CASSFESLHGQNTIYF
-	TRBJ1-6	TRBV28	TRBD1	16	TGTGCCAGCATGGGGAACGGCGGGACAGATAATTCACCCCTCCACTTT	CASMGNGGTDNSPLHF
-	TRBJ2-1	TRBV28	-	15	TGTGCCAGCAGTTTATCCGGGCAGGGGAGGAATGAGCAGTTCTTC	CASSLSGQGRNEQFF
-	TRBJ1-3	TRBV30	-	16	TGTGCCTGGAGTGTACTACTTGGCAGCTCTGGAAACACCATATATTTT	CAWSVLLGSSGNTIYF
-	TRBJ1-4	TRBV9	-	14	TGTGCCAGCAGCGTAGGGCGGGGTAATGAAAAACTGTTTTTT	CASSVGRGNEKLFF
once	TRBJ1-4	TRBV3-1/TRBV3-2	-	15	TGTGCCAGCAGCCCGGCCACGGGGGCTAATGAAAAACTGTTTTTT	CASSPATGANEKLFF
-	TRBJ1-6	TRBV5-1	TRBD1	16	TGCGCCAGCAGAAGGCCCGAAAGGGGGCCTAATTCACCCCTCCACTTT	CASRRPERGPNSPLHF
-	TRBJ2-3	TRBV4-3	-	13	TGCGCCAGCAGCCCCCAGGCCCAGTCACCGCAGTATTTT	CASSPQAQSPQYF
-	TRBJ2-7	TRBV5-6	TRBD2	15	TGTGCCAGCAGCTTGGCCGGACTAGCGGGGGTTGAGCAGTACTTC	CASSLAGLAGVEQYF
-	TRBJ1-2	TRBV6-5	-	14	TGTGCCAGCAGTTTAAACCGGGACATGGCTGTTCACACCTTC	CASSLNRDMAVHTF
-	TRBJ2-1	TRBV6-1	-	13	TGTGCCAGCAGTGACAGGGGCTATTATGAGCAGTTCTTC	CASSDRGYYEQFF